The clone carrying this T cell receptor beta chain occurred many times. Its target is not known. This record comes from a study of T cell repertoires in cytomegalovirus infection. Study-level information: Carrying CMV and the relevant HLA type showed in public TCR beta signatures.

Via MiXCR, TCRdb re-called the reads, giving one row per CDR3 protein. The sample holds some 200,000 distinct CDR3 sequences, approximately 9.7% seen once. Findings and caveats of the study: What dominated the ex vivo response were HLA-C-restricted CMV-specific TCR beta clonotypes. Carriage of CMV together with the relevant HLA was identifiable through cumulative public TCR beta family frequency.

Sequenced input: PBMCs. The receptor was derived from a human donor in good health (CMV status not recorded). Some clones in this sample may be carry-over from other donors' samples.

CDR3 sequence reads: CASSEREGTGELFF. DNA for the CDR3: TGTGCCAGTAGCGAGCGGGAGGGCACCGGGGAGCTGTTTTTT. This sequence joins TRBV19 and TRBJ2-2; TRBD2 matches at 10 bases. The CDR3 spans 14 residues. The V and J ends lost 6 bases and 4 bases, in that order; junction bases with no gene match: 2. CDR1 and CDR2 (germline): LNHDA, SQIVND (reference sequence).